The text below deals with one T cell receptor beta chain. TCR beta CDR3 sequences were amplified from RNA transcripts. First-round RT-PCR targeting the TCR CDR3 was performed with the HTBI primer set. TCRdb re-called the multiplex PCR reads through MiXCR, storing one row per CDR3 protein. The data contain 250,000 to 300,000 distinct CDR3 sequences, 14% to 15% of them singletons. Trimming left V 0 bases short and J 0 bases short, with 7 bases between. There are 15 residues in the CDR3. Germline V lookup: CDR1 SGDLS, CDR2 YYNGEE. The sample comes from a study of T cells in Graves' hyperthyroidism and ophthalmopathy.

This receptor was identified in a woman aged 40 to 50 with Graves' hyperthyroidism that later progressed to Graves' ophthalmopathy. The V gene is TRBV9, the J gene TRBJ1-3; D not resolved. The sample was blood. CDR3 loop: CASSVEGSSGNTIYF. The CDR3 coding sequence is TGTGCCAGCAGCGTAGAGGGAAGCTCTGGAAACACCATATATTTT.